Listed below are T cell receptor beta chains from one sample, sequenced in a study of T cells in Graves' hyperthyroidism and ophthalmopathy. TCRdb reprocessed the multiplex PCR reads via MiXCR and lists one record per CDR3 protein. The table lists about 380,000 distinct CDR3 sequences, 13% of them singletons. Material: blood. Every receptor here comes from a man younger than 40 with Graves' hyperthyroidism that later progressed to Graves' ophthalmopathy. CDR3s include the opening cysteine and the closing phenylalanine or tryptophan. Fields, in order: J gene, D gene, V gene, clone size, CDR3 DNA, CDR3 protein. The D gene is left open where the match is weak. A clone size is listed for some rows: how often the clone was seen (once, few, many), or a class if it is expanded.

TRBJ2-1,-,TRBV7-2,many,TGTGCCAGCAGCTTAGCGAGGAGCTCCTACAATGAGCAGTTCTTC,CASSLARSSYNEQFF
TRBJ2-4,-,TRBV4-1,-,TGCGCCAGCAGCCAAGAACAGGCAGGTTTAGCCAAAAACATTCAGTACTTC,CASSQEQAGLAKNIQYF
TRBJ1-2,-,TRBV12-3/TRBV12-4,many,TGTGCCAGCAGTTTAAGGGCCGTCTGGGGCTACACCTTC,CASSLRAVWGYTF
TRBJ2-3,TRBD1,TRBV6-2/TRBV6-3,many,TGTGCCAGCAACCGATACCGGGACAGGGTAGGAGATACGCAGTATTTT,CASNRYRDRVGDTQYF
TRBJ1-1,-,TRBV12-3/TRBV12-4,many,TGTGCCAGCAGCACATTATTTGAAGCTTTCTTT,CASSTLFEAFF
TRBJ2-7,TRBD1,TRBV5-8,-,TGTGCCAGCAGCGCCGCCGGGACAGGACCCTACGAGCAGTACTTC,CASSAAGTGPYEQYF
TRBJ2-7,TRBD2,TRBV6-5,-,TGTGCCAGCAGTTACTCGACTAGCCTGGTCGACGAGCAGTACTTC,CASSYSTSLVDEQYF
TRBJ2-7,TRBD2,TRBV9,many,TGTGCCAGCAGCGTAGGCGGGGGGGTAGACTACGAGCAGTACTTC,CASSVGGGVDYEQYF
TRBJ1-5,-,TRBV5-1,many,TGCGCCAGCAGCTTGGTCTCAGGTCCTGATCAGCCCCAGCATTTT,CASSLVSGPDQPQHF
TRBJ2-7,TRBD2,TRBV20-1,few,TGCAGTGCTAGAGATCTAGGACTAGCGGGGGGGATAACCTACGAGCAGTACTTC,CSARDLGLAGGITYEQYF
TRBJ1-6,TRBD1,TRBV6-1,many,TGTGCCAGCAGCGCCGGGGACAGAAAAAATTCACCCCTCCACTTT,CASSAGDRKNSPLHF
TRBJ1-6,-,TRBV9,-,TGTGCCAGCAGCGAAGGGGGAGGTTCACCCCTCCACTTT,CASSEGGGSPLHF
TRBJ2-5,TRBD1,TRBV6-1,-,TGTGCCAGCAGTGAATTCGACAGGGCCATGTACCAAGAGACCCAGTACTTC,CASSEFDRAMYQETQYF
TRBJ1-6,-,TRBV27,few,TGTGCCAGCAGTTCCCGGGGAGGGAGGAATTCACCCCTCCACTTT,CASSSRGGRNSPLHF
TRBJ2-1,-,TRBV4-1,few,TGCGCCAGCAGCCCAGGACAGTACTACAATGGTGAGCAGTTCTTC,CASSPGQYYNGEQFF
TRBJ2-7,-,TRBV4-1,few,TGCGCCAGCAGCCAAGAGGAGGGTGTGAGCTCCTACGAGCAGTACTTC,CASSQEEGVSSYEQYF
TRBJ1-2,-,TRBV29-1,few,TGCAGCGTTCCGCAGGGACCGTATGGCTACACCTTC,CSVPQGPYGYTF
TRBJ2-2,TRBD2,TRBV28,-,TGTGCCAGCAGCATAGCGGGGCCCGGGGAGCTGTTTTTT,CASSIAGPGELFF
TRBJ1-1,TRBD1,TRBV6-1,few,TGTGCCAGCAGTCCCTGGACAGGGAACACTGAAGCTTTCTTT,CASSPWTGNTEAFF
TRBJ2-3,TRBD1,TRBV30,-,TGTGCCTGGAGTGCGCCTCCGGGACAGGGCACAGATACGCAGTATTTT,CAWSAPPGQGTDTQYF
TRBJ2-7,-,TRBV27,-,TGTGCCAGCAGTTTAAGGTCCCGGCGCGAGCAGTACTTC,CASSLRSRREQYF
TRBJ2-2,-,TRBV7-9,many,TGTGCCAGCAGCTTACGCGGGGCAAACACCGGGGAGCTGTTTTTT,CASSLRGANTGELFF
TRBJ2-7,TRBD1,TRBV28,many,TGTGCCAGCAGTGGGGGACAGACAACCTTGTACGAGCAGTACTTC,CASSGGQTTLYEQYF
TRBJ2-5,-,TRBV4-1,few,TGCGCCAGCAGCCGGGGGGACACCAGAGGAGAGACCCAGTACTTC,CASSRGDTRGETQYF
TRBJ1-5,TRBD1,TRBV4-1,few,TGCGCCAGCAGCCAACAACAGGGGGCACGTCAGCCCCAGCATTTT,CASSQQQGARQPQHF
TRBJ1-5,-,TRBV5-4,many,TGTGCCAGCAGCTTAGGCCCCTCGGGCAATCAGCCCCAGCATTTT,CASSLGPSGNQPQHF
TRBJ2-1,TRBD2,TRBV6-1,-,TGTGCCAGCAGTGAAATCCTAGCGGGGGGGTTCTTTGAGCAGTTCTTC,CASSEILAGGFFEQFF
TRBJ2-2,-,TRBV7-8,many,TGTGCCAGCAGCTGGAGGTTCGGGGAGCTGTTTTTT,CASSWRFGELFF
TRBJ1-3,-,TRBV18,few,TGTGCCAGCTCACCACGGGTCCCGGGCTCTGGAAACACCATATATTTT,CASSPRVPGSGNTIYF
TRBJ1-5,-,TRBV5-4,few,TGTGCCAGCAGTCAGGGGCCTGGGGGTCAGCCCCAGCATTTT,CASSQGPGGQPQHF
TRBJ1-2,-,TRBV15,few,TGTGCCACCAGCAGAGTACGAGGGGAAGGTGGCTACACCTTC,CATSRVRGEGGYTF
TRBJ1-1,-,TRBV29-1,few,TGCAGCGTTCGCCACTACACTGAAGCTTTCTTT,CSVRHYTEAFF
TRBJ2-5,TRBD2,TRBV20-1,many,TGCAGTGCTAGAGACCCCCGGGGGGATGAGACCCAGTACTTC,CSARDPRGDETQYF
TRBJ1-6,-,TRBV10-3,-,TGTGCCATCAGTGAGGGGGACTCAGGGAACTCACCCCTCCACTTT,CAISEGDSGNSPLHF
TRBJ2-3,-,TRBV20-1,-,TGCAGCGCGGGTCGGAGTACCCCAGCGGGAGATACGCAGTATTTT,CSAGRSTPAGDTQYF
TRBJ2-7,-,TRBV12-3/TRBV12-4,many,TGTGCCAGCAGGGGGAACTACGAGCAGTACTTC,CASRGNYEQYF
TRBJ1-5,-,TRBV30,once,TGTGCCTGGAGCCACAGGCACAATCAGCCCCAGCATTTT,CAWSHRHNQPQHF
TRBJ1-2,TRBD1,TRBV7-9,many,TGTGCCAGCAGCATCGGGACAGCCGAGGGCTACACCTTC,CASSIGTAEGYTF
TRBJ2-7,TRBD2,TRBV27,many,TGTGCCAGCAGTTTACGGGCCCGGGGAGGGTCGCGCTACGAGCAGTACTTC,CASSLRARGGSRYEQYF
TRBJ2-3,-,TRBV12-3/TRBV12-4,many,TGTGCCAGCAGTAGACAGAGGAGCACAGATACGCAGTATTTT,CASSRQRSTDTQYF
TRBJ1-4,-,TRBV10-2,many,TGCGCCAGCAGTGTAGGGGGGCGCGAAAAACTGTTTTTT,CASSVGGREKLFF
TRBJ1-2,-,TRBV12-3/TRBV12-4,many,TGTGCCAGCAGTTTCAGGATAAACTATGGCTACACCTTC,CASSFRINYGYTF
TRBJ1-6,-,TRBV5-1,few,TGCGCCAGCAGCGCCGGGACAAATAATTCACCCCTCCACTTT,CASSAGTNNSPLHF
TRBJ1-1,-,TRBV7-8,-,TGTGCCAGCAGCTTTTCTCCCGGGGGGAACACTGAAGCTTTCTTT,CASSFSPGGNTEAFF
TRBJ1-6,-,TRBV5-8,-,TGTGCCAGCAGCTTGGCCAGTAGCCCCTATAATTCACCCCTCCACTTT,CASSLASSPYNSPLHF
TRBJ2-2,-,TRBV5-4,few,TGTGCCAGCAGTTTTGAGGGGTCCGGGGAGCTGTTTTTT,CASSFEGSGELFF
TRBJ2-2,-,TRBV12-3/TRBV12-4,many,TGTGCCAGCAGTCCAAGAATTAGGGTCTTCACCGGGGAGCTGTTTTTT,CASSPRIRVFTGELFF
TRBJ2-3,TRBD1,TRBV4-1,-,TGCGCCAGCAGCCAAGGGGCTGGGACAGCAACTTTTAGGGATACGCAGTATTTT,CASSQGAGTATFRDTQYF
TRBJ2-7,TRBD1,TRBV18,-,TGTGCCAGCTCAATGGGACAGGGGGAATCCTACGAGCAGTACTTC,CASSMGQGESYEQYF
TRBJ2-7,-,TRBV19,few,TGTGCCAGTAGTATAAGAGCCCCGTCTGGCTCCTACGAGCAGTACTTC,CASSIRAPSGSYEQYF
TRBJ1-2,TRBD1,TRBV13,few,TGTGCCAGCAGCCCGAGGGGGGGACAGGGGTATGGCTACACCTTC,CASSPRGGQGYGYTF
TRBJ1-1,-,TRBV27,many,TGTGCCAGCAGGTATTCTGGACGGGGACCAGGAGCTTTCTTT,CASRYSGRGPGAFF
TRBJ2-2,-,TRBV11-3,-,TGTGCCAGCAGCTTAGGAGGGGGTAGAACCGGGGAGCTGTTTTTT,CASSLGGGRTGELFF
TRBJ2-1,TRBD2,TRBV12-5,many,TGTGCTAGTGGTTTCGAGGCTAGCGGGCGGGGAACACTCAATGAGCAGTTCTTC,CASGFEASGRGTLNEQFF
TRBJ1-1,TRBD1,TRBV5-1,-,TGCGCCAGCGGCCCTGGACAGGGGGCGACGAGCACTGAAGCTTTCTTT,CASGPGQGATSTEAFF
TRBJ1-6,-,TRBV28,many,TGTGCCAGCAGTTCCATCGGGGATAGGGGTTCACCCCTCCACTTT,CASSSIGDRGSPLHF
TRBJ2-5,-,TRBV7-2,many,TGTGCCAGCAGCTTAGCCGCGGTTGTTGGGACCCAGTACTTC,CASSLAAVVGTQYF
TRBJ1-5,-,TRBV5-1,many,TGCGCCAGCAGCTTGAGTAGGGGTCAGCCCCAGCATTTT,CASSLSRGQPQHF
TRBJ1-2,-,TRBV7-2,few,TGTGCCAGCAGCTTAGTCGGGGTGTGGACGGACTATGGCTACACCTTC,CASSLVGVWTDYGYTF